The 7 T cell receptor beta chains reported below all come from one sample, sequenced in a study of cytomegalovirus exposure and HLA in healthy donors. The PCR contained 60 Vbeta and 13 Jbeta primers. Data came from immunoSEQ multiplex PCR; TCRdb stores just in-frame clones and leaves some out. The listing records 150,000 or so clones. What was sequenced was PBMCs. These receptor sequences come from a woman under 30 in good health and CMV-seronegative.

The J gene is TRBJ1-2, the V gene TRBV6-1; 7 nucleotides match TRBD1. The junction had 8 bases not matched to a gene; V was cut back by 0 bases and J by 7 bases. The CDR3 consists of 15 residues. CDR1 is MNHNS and CDR2 is SASEGT in the germline V gene. CDR3 protein: CASSEARQGVGGYTF. CDR3 bases: TGTGCCAGCAGTGAAGCTAGACAGGGAGTTGGTGGCTACACCTTC.

The CDR3 DNA follows: TGTGCCAGCAGCCACAGAAGCGGGAGGTATTATGAGCAGTTCTTC. It yields the protein CASSHRSGRYYEQFF. The rearrangement joins TRBV7-2 to TRBJ2-1; 9 positions match TRBD2. Looked up from germline, CDR1 is SGHTA and CDR2 is FQGNSA. This CDR3 comprises 15 residues. The junction had 10 bases not matched to a gene; V was cut back by 5 bases and J by 8 bases.

The rearrangement joins TRBV30 to TRBJ2-7; no clear D gene. The CDR3 sequence is 12 residues long. Germline V lookup: CDR1 GTSNPN, CDR2 SVGIG (reference sequence). Trimming removed 4 bases at V and 6 bases at J, with 13 bases between. CDR3 protein: CAWTLGPGEQYF. For the CDR3, the DNA is TGTGCCTGGACCCTGGGCCCCGGCGAGCAGTACTTC.

This chain uses TRBV5-4 with TRBJ2-4; 9 bases align to TRBD2. This CDR3 has 19 residues. Germline V gene sequence: CDR1 SGHNT, CDR2 YYREEE (reference sequence). V was clipped by 4 bases and J by 1 base; unmatched bases: 15. As DNA, the CDR3 is TGTGCCAGCAGCCATCGTCGGGCGGGAGGGCCGGTGGCCAAAAACATTCAGTACTTC. Translation gives CASSHRRAGGPVAKNIQYF.

V and J are TRBV9 and TRBJ2-3; no reliable D call. The V gene's germline CDR1 is SGDLS and CDR2 YYNGEE. The CDR3 extends over 16 amino acids. Deletions cut 0 bases from V and 0 bases from J, with 11 bases between. The CDR3 DNA follows: TGTGCCAGCAGCGTAGGGGCCAGCCGTAGCACAGATACGCAGTATTTT. It yields the protein CASSVGASRSTDTQYF.

This chain connects TRBV7-8 to TRBJ2-1, with D possibly TRBD1 on 5 matching bases. The CDR3 contains 15 residues. Trimming cost V 5 bases and J 5 bases, with 16 bases left between them. CDR1 is SGHVS and CDR2 is FQNEAQ in the germline V gene. This CDR3 is CASSADSYANNEQFF. In nucleotides, the CDR3 is TGTGCCAGCAGCGCAGACAGCTACGCCAACAATGAGCAGTTCTTC.

CDR3 region: CASSFSWGPWAQHF. As DNA, the CDR3 is TGTGCCAGCAGCTTCTCGTGGGGGCCCTGGGCCCAGCATTTT. The gene calls are TRBV7-2 and TRBJ1-5; D is possibly TRBD1 (6 bases). The V gene lost 3 bases and the J gene lost 11 bases, with 17 bases spanning the gap. Germline loops: CDR1 SGHTA, CDR2 FQGNSA. The CDR3 has 14 residues.